The 7 T cell receptor beta chains below all came from one sample that was sequenced in a study of low-dose radiotherapy and immunotherapy resistance in tumors (dated 2022 in TCRdb). What this sample's time point label stands for: after trial treatment. The treatment or condition label of this sample denotes: LDRT plus nivolumab, ipilimumab, low-dose cyclophosphamide and aspirin (RACIN trial). Sequencer: Illumina HiSeq 2500. Superscript III and a set of TRAV- and TRBV-specific primers were used to synthesize first-strand cDNA, so that both TCRalpha and TCRbeta chains were covered. TCRs were amplified with Phusion for roughly 20 PCR cycles using a constant-region primer together with the adapter attached to the V primers. TCRdb trimmed public reads at Q25 via fastp, called clones via MiXCR and kept in-frame beta chains. Each entry is one CDR3 protein sequence, shown with its most common DNA and genes. This sample holds about 84,000 distinct CDR3 sequences; 17% were observed only once. The ten largest make up roughly 1.4% of the sample.

This specimen was PBMCs, taken after low-dose radiotherapy plus immunotherapy. These receptors originate from a male donor with prostate cancer.

This clonotype was recorded at least ten times. The rearrangement links TRBV7-9 to TRBJ2-7; 11 bases map to TRBD2. CDR1 is SEHNR and CDR2 is FQNEAQ in the germline V gene (reference sequence). This CDR3 region has 15 residues. Trimming removed 2 bases from V and 6 bases from J; junction bases left unmatched: 6. The CDR3 bases are TGTGCCAGCAGCTTAAGTAGCGGGAGGGCGGCCGAGCAGTACTTC. Translating gives CASSLSSGRAAEQYF.

The chain links TRBV5-1 to TRBJ2-7, with 9 bases fitting TRBD2. Trimming cost V 0 bases and J 3 bases; bases outside gene matches: 10. The germline V gene has CDR1 SGHRS and CDR2 YFSETQ. The CDR3 is 17 amino acids. The CDR3 DNA reads as TGCGCCAGCAGCTTGGCATGGAATAGCGGGAGAAACTACGAGCAGTACTTC. It is translated as CASSLAWNSGRNYEQYF.

This clonotype was detected many times. V is TRBV9 and J is TRBJ2-1; TRBD2 is a possible D gene (6 bases). CDR1 SGDLS and CDR2 YYNGEE come from the germline V gene. This CDR3 has 15 amino acids. Trimming took 2 bases from V and 2 from J, leaving 11 bases between them. CDR3 DNA: TGTGCCAGCAGCGTGGGAGGAGTTGCCTACAATGAGCAGTTCTTC. Translation gives CASSVGGVAYNEQFF.

Note on this clonotype: A far larger clone differs by one base, so this is likely a read error. The chain uses TRBV11-2 and TRBJ1-2, with 9 bases identical to TRBD1. This CDR3 comprises 15 residues. Germline V gives CDR1 SGHAT, CDR2 FQNNGV. CDR3 residues: CVSSPTGGANYGYTF. The CDR3 nucleotides read TGTGTCAGCAGCCCGACAGGGGGAGCTAACTATGGCTACACCTTC.

This clonotype came up many times. This chain connects TRBV28 to TRBJ2-7, with TRBD1 matching over 9 bases. After removal of 6 bases from V and 2 bases from J, the junction contained 5 bases not matched to a gene. The germline V gene encodes CDR1 MDHEN and CDR2 SYDVKM. The CDR3 has 14 residues. CDR3 coding DNA: TGTGCCAGCAGAAAAGGGACAGGGACCTACGAGCAGTACTTC. It codes for CASRKGTGTYEQYF. The full variable domain, completed using reference TRBV28 and TRBJ2-7, is DVKVTQSSRYLVKRTGEKVFLECVQDMDHENMFWYRQDPGLGLRLIYFSYDVKMKEKGDIPEGYSVSREKKERFSLILESASTNQTSMYLCASRKGTGTYEQYFGPGTRLTVT.

V is TRBV5-1 and J is TRBJ2-7; 9 nucleotides line up with TRBD1. The germline gives CDR1 SGHRS, CDR2 YFSETQ. Losses at the gene ends were 3 bases for V and 2 bases for J; bases not matched to a gene: 9. CDR3 size: 16 residues. CDR3 sequence reads: CASSSGPGQGPYEQYF. The CDR3 DNA sequence: TGCGCCAGCAGCTCGGGTCCGGGACAGGGCCCCTACGAGCAGTACTTC.

Note on this clonotype: This probably arose from a read error, given a far larger clone one base away. The chain uses TRBV5-1 and TRBJ2-1; 9 nucleotides line up with TRBD1. The CDR3 consists of 15 residues. Germline CDR1 is SGHRS and CDR2 is YFSETQ. The CDR3 spells CAISLTGGISNEQFF. DNA of the CDR3: TGTGCCATCAGCTTGACAGGGGGAATTAGCAATGAGCAGTTCTTC.